This T cell receptor beta chain was observed in a study of cytomegalovirus exposure and HLA in healthy donors (dated by TCRdb to between 2016 and 2019). For the wider study: An earlier analysis of roughly 630 of the donors reported approximately 270 Gb of sequence data and 117 million unique TCR beta sequences from some 180 million T cells. About 280 gigabases of sequencing data and around 88 million unique TCR sequences made up an early release that covered around 640 HLA-typed donors. Of the roughly 400 genotyped donors, 75% to 85% were placed in the genetic ancestry cluster associated with self-reported Caucasian donors. The aim of the study was to test whether cataloging public T cell receptors could identify signatures of past pathogen exposure. The study profiled the T cell repertoires of around 700 subjects by immunosequencing and related them to cytomegalovirus serostatus. In addition to the first cohort of about 650 subjects, a separate validation cohort of approximately 110 different subjects was used. The study combined high-throughput TCR immunosequencing, statistical association of individual TCRs with disease status, and machine learning to predict cytomegalovirus infection status. A later analysis re-examined previously published TCR beta repertoires from just over 650 donors and added high-resolution HLA genotyping to investigate patterns of TCR occurrence. Rather than using new phenotypic data, the later analysis identified candidate immune exposures from TCR beta sequences and from how often those sequences occurred across donors. In an earlier analysis of roughly 600 of the donors, high-throughput TCR beta sequencing was used to judge whether each TCR beta V gene segment behaved as functional or pseudogenic. Alongside the repertoire data, information on donor age, sex, ethnicity and CMV serostatus was compiled. A later genetic analysis used genome-wide SNP genotypes for about three fifths of the 666 donors, treating that subset as a discovery cohort. All discovery cohort repertoires had been generated using a single sequencing platform. Class I and class II HLA loci were covered by the typing at four-digit resolution. The number of typed donors differed by locus: 629-630 for A, B, C, DRB1 and DQB1; 500 to 550 for DQA1; 606 for DPA1; and roughly 470 for DPB1. Because of strong linkage in the cohort, roughly five DR-DQ haplotypes were treated as single units for association and clustering. Among about 400 genotyped donors of the cohort, an average of about 220,000 unique TCR beta nucleotide sequences was sequenced per donor, of which about 20% were non-productive.

The library was built by means of the immunoSEQ multiplex PCR assay. For the multiplex PCR, a mixture combining 60 forward primers for TCR Vbeta segments and 13 reverse primers for TCR Jbeta segments was used. Amplification of the CDR3 region of rearranged TCR beta genes was performed with a multiplex PCR assay on genomic DNA. The amplified TCR beta libraries were sequenced on the Illumina HiSeq System as 87-base-pair reads. As for the authors' bioinformatics: In a later analysis, some 80 million unique TCR beta chains were counted across the 650 to 700 repertoires, and roughly 11 million of these chains were shared by at least two donors. A nearest-neighbor algorithm error-corrected the raw reads and collapsed the reads into unique sequences, merging closely related sequences to remove PCR and sequencing errors. Alignment of CDR3 sequences to IMGT reference sequences was used to assign V, D and J gene segments. Each retained sequence needed at least a six-nucleotide match to both a V gene segment and a J gene segment. A rearrangement was called productive if the CDR3 had no stop codons and remained in frame with V and J, and every other rearrangement was called non-productive. Following IMGT convention, CDR3 was defined as the stretch from the second conserved V-encoded cysteine up to the conserved J-encoded phenylalanine. The earlier analysis of about 640 of the donors excluded any sequence lacking an unambiguous match to a single V gene segment. In an earlier analysis of a few hundred of the donors, a V segment was called functional when productive rearrangements were above 56.7%, and segregating when the standard deviation between donors exceeded 5%. A statistical classification framework was built for diagnosing cytomegalovirus status from the catalog of TCR beta chain sequences. In a later analysis, TCR nucleotide sequences were compared against IMGT/GENE-DB human TR gene sequences so that V and J genes could be assigned. The TCRdist pipeline was used in a later analysis to assign CDR3 sequences and most-parsimonious VDJ recombination scenarios. In a later analysis, every TCR beta chain was defined by the combination of its CDR3 amino acid sequence and its V-gene family, and reads without a unique V-gene family were dropped. As a way to deal with suspected cross-contamination and a sequencing artifact, a later analysis dropped over 550 nucleotide sequences that were highly shared and had low generation probability. In a later analysis, a clonal expansion index for each public chain was calculated from normalized within-repertoire ranks of inferred template counts. In a later analysis, generation probabilities were computed using a VDJ recombination model fitted to out-of-frame rearrangements, and the results were checked against IGoR. A later analysis scored TCR-TCR, TCR-HLA and TCR-CMV co-occurrence with hypergeometric tests, applying a repertoire-size bias correction to TCR pairs. To estimate false discovery rates, a later analysis permuted the HLA or CMV assignments 20 times. In a later analysis, co-occurring TCRs were grouped using DBSCAN, with TCRdist sequence similarity added in when clustering inside HLA-allele-positive subsets. Repertoires with fewer than 30,000 or more than 120,000 public chains were left out of co-occurrence clustering, as were about 5 repertoires with anomalous nucleotide sharing. Here the immuneACCESS table is served through TCRdb, limited to in-frame sequences with V and J called. Missing clones are a known gap in these copies; in checked studies unresolved V genes cover under half, and the rest lacks a known reason. V, J and clone size are taken as reported in that table, and D and trimming were inferred from the DNA itself. Across this sample there are 95,000 to 150,000 clones, with over 60% seen only once. The ten top clones hold 9.5% to 15% of the sample.

This clone has only one observation. Its antigen remains unidentified. Nothing much larger sits one base from this clone, and base qualities are not available. Findings and caveats that apply to the study as a whole: Correlated functional status among segregating V segments might be attributable to linkage disequilibrium, but an unknown experimental factor could not be ruled out. In vitro tests confirmed that a few of the cytomegalovirus-associated TCR beta chains recognize cytomegalovirus antigens. According to the authors, the approach could potentially be generalized to other disease states and immunological phenotypes. In a later analysis, HLA-associated TCR beta chains showed more clonal expansion and lower generation probabilities than non-associated chains that were equally common. A later analysis found that TCR association rates varied across HLA loci, with DRB1 alleles showing the most associated TCRs and HLA-C alleles the fewest. The presence/absence analyses assumed that sequencing depth was roughly uniform across donors, and that assumption may not be true. Across donors, most TCR sequences were observed very rarely, whereas some public TCRs were present in many individuals. The study listed 150 to 200 TCR beta chains as associated with cytomegalovirus. According to a later genetic analysis, donors in an Asian-associated ancestry cluster had fewer N-insertions in productive TCRs than the approximately 700-donor mean. At a false discovery rate of 0.05, a later analysis linked some 18,000 TCR beta sequences to specific HLA alleles. An association between a missense DCLRE1C variant and V-gene and J-gene trimming of TCR beta chains was found in a later genetic analysis and replicated in an independent cohort. According to a later analysis, most CMV-associated TCR beta chains appeared to be HLA-restricted, and the HLA associations seemed to be driven largely by CMV exposure. In a later analysis, several top co-occurrence clusters were reported to appear linked to parvovirus B19, influenza, CMV and Epstein-Barr virus. The earlier analysis of 587 of the donors excluded approximately 15 rarely observed V segments, including chromosome 9 orphons, because counts were too low. Immune exposure information for the cohort was limited to CMV serostatus. In an earlier analysis of about 550 of the donors, most TCR beta V segments were observed in productive rearrangements about 87% or about 30% of the time, broadly matching IMGT annotations. The classifier was reported to diagnose cytomegalovirus status with high specificity and sensitivity in both the original and validation cohorts. Strong co-occurrence of HLA alleles, especially DR and DQ, made assigning TCR associations to individual alleles difficult. Because HLA typing was unavailable for some donors at each locus, only the typed subset was used in association tests. A further reported finding was that TCR beta sequences accurately predicted the HLA-A and HLA-B alleles for most subjects in the first cohort. The sequencing pipeline was judged likely to have produced a cluster of highly shared sequence variants as a technical artifact. The cohort was sequenced for TCR beta chains only, and without alpha or paired-chain data the features that could be detected were limited.

The cohort was made up of approximately 670 healthy bone marrow donors. At the time of sampling, every cohort member was nominally healthy, though immune exposures that went unrecorded were likely present. The donor was CMV seropositive and was included in the group of some 290 seropositive cohort members. Each donor provided a peripheral blood sample, and peripheral blood mononuclear cells were used for TCR beta sequencing. The Qiagen DNeasy Blood Extraction Kit was used to extract genomic DNA from the blood cell samples. The material sequenced was PBMCs. The receptor comes from a woman in her 40s in good health and CMV-seropositive.

The nucleotide sequence is TGTGCCAGCAGTCCCTCTAGCGGGAGGGCGAACGAGCAGTACTTC. Translation gives CASSPSSGRANEQYF. Recombination connected TRBV28 to TRBJ2-7; 12 bases in between match TRBD2. The CDR3 contains 15 residues, cysteine and phenylalanine counted. The entry retains the CDR3 DNA only, 45 bases that are in frame from base 1. Germline trimming amounts to 5 bases on V and 5 bases on J, with 7 as the count of junction bases outside the gene matches. CDR1 and CDR2 were assigned from the germline V gene as MDHEN and SYDVKM.